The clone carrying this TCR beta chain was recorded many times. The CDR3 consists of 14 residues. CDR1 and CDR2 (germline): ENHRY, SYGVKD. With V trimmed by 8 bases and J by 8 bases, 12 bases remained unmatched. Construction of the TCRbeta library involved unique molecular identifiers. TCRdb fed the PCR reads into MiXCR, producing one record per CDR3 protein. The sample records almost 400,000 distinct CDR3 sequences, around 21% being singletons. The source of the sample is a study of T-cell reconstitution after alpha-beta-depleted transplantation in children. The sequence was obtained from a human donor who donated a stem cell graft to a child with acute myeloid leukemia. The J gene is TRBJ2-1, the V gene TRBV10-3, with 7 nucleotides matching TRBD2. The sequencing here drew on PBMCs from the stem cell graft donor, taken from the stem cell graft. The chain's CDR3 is CAILSAGVVDEQFF. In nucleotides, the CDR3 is TGTGCCATCCTATCGGCGGGAGTCGTAGATGAGCAGTTCTTC.